The source of this T cell receptor (beta chain) is a study of shared clonotypes between healthy human individuals. Donors were healthy HIV-negative adults without recent acute infections or vaccinations. Naive CD45RA+ and memory CD45RA-negative subsets were split from CD4+ cells. This CDR3 region has 13 residues. In germline, CDR1 is SGHTA, CDR2 FQGNSA. Per the authors' pipeline: Quality scores were absent from the junction-only immunoSEQ sequences, so filtering differed. Assay used: immunoSEQ multiplex PCR; TCRdb lists only in-frame clones, some missing. Clone size and the V and J calls come from that table; the DNA yielded D and trimming. The sample carries around 2.5 million clones, 90% to 95% recorded once.

The specimen was naive CD4+ T cells from PBMCs. Indicated subset: CD45RA+ positively selected. This TCR was sampled from a man younger than 30 in good health. Some clones in this sample may be carry-over from other donors' samples. This chain uses TRBV7-2 with TRBJ2-5; 7 bases agree with TRBD2. Here the CDR3 DNA reads TGTGCGGGAGGGCGCCAGTACCAAGAGACCCAGTACTTC. Protein: CAGGRQYQETQYF. The variable domain in full, with the rest retrieved from reference TRBV7-2 and TRBJ2-5, is GAGVSQSPSNKVTEKGKDVELRCDPISGHTALYWYRQSLGQGLEFLIYFQGNSAPDKSGLPSDRFSAERTGGSVSTLTIQRTQQEDSAVYLCAGGRQYQETQYFGPGTRLLVL.